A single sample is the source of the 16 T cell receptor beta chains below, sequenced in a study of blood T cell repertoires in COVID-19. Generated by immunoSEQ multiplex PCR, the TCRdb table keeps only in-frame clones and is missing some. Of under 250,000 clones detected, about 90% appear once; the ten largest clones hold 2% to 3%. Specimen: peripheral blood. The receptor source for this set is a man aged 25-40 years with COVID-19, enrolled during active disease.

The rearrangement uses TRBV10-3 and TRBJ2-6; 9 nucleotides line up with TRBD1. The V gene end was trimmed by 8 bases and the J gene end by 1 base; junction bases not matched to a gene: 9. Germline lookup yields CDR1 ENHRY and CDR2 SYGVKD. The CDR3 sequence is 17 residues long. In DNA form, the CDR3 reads TGTGCCATCCCCTCACAGGGGGCAGGGTCTGGGGCCAACGTCCTGACTTTC. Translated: CAIPSQGAGSGANVLTF.

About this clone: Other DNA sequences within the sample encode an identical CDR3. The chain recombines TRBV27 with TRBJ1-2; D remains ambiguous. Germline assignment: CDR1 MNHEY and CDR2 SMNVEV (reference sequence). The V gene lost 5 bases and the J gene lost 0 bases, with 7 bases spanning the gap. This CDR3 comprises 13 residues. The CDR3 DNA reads TGTGCCAGCAGTCCGAGAGCTAACTATGGCTACACCTTC. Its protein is CASSPRANYGYTF.

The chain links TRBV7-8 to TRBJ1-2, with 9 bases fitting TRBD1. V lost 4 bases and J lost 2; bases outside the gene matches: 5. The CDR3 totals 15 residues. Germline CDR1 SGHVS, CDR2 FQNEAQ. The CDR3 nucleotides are TGTGCCAGCAGCTCTTACAGGGGGCTCAACTATGGCTACACCTTC. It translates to CASSSYRGLNYGYTF. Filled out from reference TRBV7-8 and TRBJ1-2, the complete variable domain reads GAGVSQSPRYKVAKRGQDVALRCDPISGHVSLFWYQQALGQGPEFLTYFQNEAQLDKSGLPSDRFFAERPEGSVSTLKIQRTQQEDSAVYLCASSSYRGLNYGYTFGSGTRLTVV.

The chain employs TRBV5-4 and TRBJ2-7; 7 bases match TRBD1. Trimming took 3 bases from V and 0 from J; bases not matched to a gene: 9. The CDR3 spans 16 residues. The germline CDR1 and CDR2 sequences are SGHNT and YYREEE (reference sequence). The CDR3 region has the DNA TGTGCCAGCAGCTCAAAACAGGGGCCGGGCTCCTACGAGCAGTACTTC. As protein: CASSSKQGPGSYEQYF.

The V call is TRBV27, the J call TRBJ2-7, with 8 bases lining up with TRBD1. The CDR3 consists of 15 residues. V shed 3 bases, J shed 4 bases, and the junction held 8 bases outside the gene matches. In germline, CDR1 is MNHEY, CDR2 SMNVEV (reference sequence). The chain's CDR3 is CASSFRTGGLYEQYF. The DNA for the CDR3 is TGTGCCAGCAGTTTTCGTACAGGGGGGTTGTACGAGCAGTACTTC.

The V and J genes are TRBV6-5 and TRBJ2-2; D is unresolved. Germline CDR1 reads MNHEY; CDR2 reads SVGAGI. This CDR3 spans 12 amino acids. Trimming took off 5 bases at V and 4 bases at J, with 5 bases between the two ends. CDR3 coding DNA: TGTGCCAGCAGTAGCATCACCGGGGAGCTGTTTTTT. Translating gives CASSSITGELFF.

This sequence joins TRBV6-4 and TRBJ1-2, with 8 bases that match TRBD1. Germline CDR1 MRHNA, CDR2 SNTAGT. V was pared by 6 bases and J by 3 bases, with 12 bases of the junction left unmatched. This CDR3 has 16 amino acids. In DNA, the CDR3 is TGTGCCAGCAGCTGGGGGGGGACAGGAATTGACTATGGCTACACCTTC. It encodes CASSWGGTGIDYGYTF.

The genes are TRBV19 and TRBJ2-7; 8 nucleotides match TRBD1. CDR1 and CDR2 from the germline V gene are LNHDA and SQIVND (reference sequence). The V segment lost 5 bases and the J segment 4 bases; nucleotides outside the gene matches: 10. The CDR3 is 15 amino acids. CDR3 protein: CASSFGQGSGYEQYF. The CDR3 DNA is TGTGCCAGTAGTTTCGGACAGGGTTCGGGTTACGAGCAGTACTTC.

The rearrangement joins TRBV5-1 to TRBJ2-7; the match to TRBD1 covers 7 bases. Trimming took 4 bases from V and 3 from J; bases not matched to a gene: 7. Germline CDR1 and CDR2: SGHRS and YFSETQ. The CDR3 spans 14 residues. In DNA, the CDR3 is TGCGCCAGCAGCGAACAGGGGATCAACTACGAGCAGTACTTC. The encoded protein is CASSEQGINYEQYF.

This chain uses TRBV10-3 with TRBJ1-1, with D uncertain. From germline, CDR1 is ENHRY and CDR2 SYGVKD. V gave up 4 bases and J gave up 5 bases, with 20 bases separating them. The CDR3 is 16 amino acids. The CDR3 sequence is CAISGSLRGGGTEAFF. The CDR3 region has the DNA TGTGCCATCAGTGGGTCCCTGCGGGGAGGTGGAACTGAAGCTTTCTTT.

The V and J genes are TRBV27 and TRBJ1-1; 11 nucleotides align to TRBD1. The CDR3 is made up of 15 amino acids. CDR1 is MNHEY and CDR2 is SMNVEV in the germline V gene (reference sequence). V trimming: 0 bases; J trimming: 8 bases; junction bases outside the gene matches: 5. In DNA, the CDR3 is TGTGCCAGCAGTTTATCTGGGACAGGGGGTCTCGAAGCTTTCTTT. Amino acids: CASSLSGTGGLEAFF.

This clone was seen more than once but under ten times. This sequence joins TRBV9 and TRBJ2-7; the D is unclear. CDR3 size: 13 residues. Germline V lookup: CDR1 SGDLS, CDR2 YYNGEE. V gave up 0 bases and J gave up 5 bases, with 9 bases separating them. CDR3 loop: CASSVDQVHEQYF. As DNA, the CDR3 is TGTGCCAGCAGCGTAGATCAGGTCCACGAGCAGTACTTC. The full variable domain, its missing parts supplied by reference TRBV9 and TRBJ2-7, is DSGVTQTPKHLITATGQRVTLRCSPRSGDLSVYWYQQSLDQGLQFLIQYYNGEERAKGNILERFSAQQFPDLHSELNLSSLELGDSALYFCASSVDQVHEQYFGPGTRLTVT.

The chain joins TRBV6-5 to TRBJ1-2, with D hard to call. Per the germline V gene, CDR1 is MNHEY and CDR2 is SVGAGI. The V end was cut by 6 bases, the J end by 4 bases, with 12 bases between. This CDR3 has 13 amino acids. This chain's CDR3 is CASRAPGVYGYTF. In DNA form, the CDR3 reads TGTGCCAGCAGAGCCCCCGGGGTCTATGGCTACACCTTC.

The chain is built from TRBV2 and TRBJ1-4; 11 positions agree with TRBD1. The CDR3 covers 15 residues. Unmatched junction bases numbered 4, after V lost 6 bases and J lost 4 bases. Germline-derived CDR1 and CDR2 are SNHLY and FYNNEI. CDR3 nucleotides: TGTGCCAGCAGGCGGACAGGGGGCGGTAATGAAAAACTGTTTTTT. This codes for CASRRTGGGNEKLFF.

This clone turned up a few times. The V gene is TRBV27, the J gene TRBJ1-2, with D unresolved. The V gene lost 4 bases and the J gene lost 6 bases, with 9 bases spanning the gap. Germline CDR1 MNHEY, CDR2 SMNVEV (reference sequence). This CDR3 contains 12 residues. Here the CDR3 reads CASSWRGNGYTF. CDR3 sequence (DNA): TGTGCCAGCAGTTGGCGAGGGAATGGCTACACCTTC.

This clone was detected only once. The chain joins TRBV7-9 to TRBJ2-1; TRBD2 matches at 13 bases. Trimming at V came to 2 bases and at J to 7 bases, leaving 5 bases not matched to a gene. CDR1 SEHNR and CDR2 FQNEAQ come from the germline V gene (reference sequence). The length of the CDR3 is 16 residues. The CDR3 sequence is CASSLLGTSGMNEQFF. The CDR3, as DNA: TGTGCCAGCAGCTTATTGGGGACTAGCGGGATGAATGAGCAGTTCTTC.